A few counts support the clone carrying this T cell receptor beta chain. Its antigen is unidentified. The protocol was immunoSEQ multiplex PCR, while the TCRdb copy is restricted to in-frame clones and leaves out a portion. The sample shows approximately 13,000 clones, about two thirds of them seen only once. Specified time point: after neoadjuvant nivolumab, at surgical resection. These data are taken from a study of neoadjuvant anti-PD-1 for oral cavity cancer. Study observations and caveats: After neoadjuvant nivolumab, PBMC T cell clonality was significantly higher in non-responders than responders.

The trim removed 1 base at V and 2 bases at J, leaving 1 base unmatched. The germline CDR1 and CDR2 sequences are KGHSH and LQKENI. This CDR3 region has 15 residues. This clonotype originated in a person between 40 and 79 years old with oral cavity squamous cell carcinoma. This chain joins TRBV18 and TRBJ2-1; 8 bases match TRBD2. The sequencing used PBMCs, collected after nivolumab (anti-PD-1) treatment. The CDR3 here is CASSPLAGTYNEQFF. CDR3 nucleotides: TGTGCCAGCTCACCACTAGCGGGGACCTACAATGAGCAGTTCTTC.